This T cell receptor (beta chain) originates from a study of blood T cells in healthy people across ages. Study-wide results and caveats: Per million T cells, TCR beta diversity dropped roughly linearly as age increased.

The V end lost 4 bases, the J end lost 3 bases, and 6 bases lay between the germline ends. CDR3 size: 13 residues. Germline CDR1 reads ENHRY; CDR2 reads SYGVKD. A sample-barcoded 5' primer and a J-beta primer mix were used in a second PCR of roughly 7 to 11 cycles. Each CDR3 protein gets one entry after TCRdb re-called the 5' RACE reads with MiXCR. The sample consists of about a million distinct CDR3 sequences, 45% to 60% of them appearing once. Each sample used at least 6 million PBMCs. This clonotype has only a few counts. Its antigen is as yet unknown. This clonotype originated in a woman aged 60-75 years in good health. The sample consisted of blood. The rearrangement uses TRBV10-3 and TRBJ1-4; D is ambiguous. Written as DNA, the CDR3 is TGTGCCATCAGTGCTGGGGCTAATGAAAAACTGTTTTTT. It codes for CAISAGANEKLFF.